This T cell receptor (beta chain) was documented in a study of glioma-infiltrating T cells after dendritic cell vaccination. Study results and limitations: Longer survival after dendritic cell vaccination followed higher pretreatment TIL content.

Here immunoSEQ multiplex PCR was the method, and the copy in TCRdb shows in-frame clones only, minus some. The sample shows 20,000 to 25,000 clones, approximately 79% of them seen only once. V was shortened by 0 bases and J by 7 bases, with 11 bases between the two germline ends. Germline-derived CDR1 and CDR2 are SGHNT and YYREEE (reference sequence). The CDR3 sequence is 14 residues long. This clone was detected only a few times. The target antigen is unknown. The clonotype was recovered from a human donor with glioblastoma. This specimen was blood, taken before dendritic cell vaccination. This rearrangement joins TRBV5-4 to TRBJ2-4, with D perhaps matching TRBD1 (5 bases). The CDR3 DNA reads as TGTGCCAGCAGCTTGGGGGCAGGGAAGAACATTCAGTACTTC. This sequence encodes CASSLGAGKNIQYF.